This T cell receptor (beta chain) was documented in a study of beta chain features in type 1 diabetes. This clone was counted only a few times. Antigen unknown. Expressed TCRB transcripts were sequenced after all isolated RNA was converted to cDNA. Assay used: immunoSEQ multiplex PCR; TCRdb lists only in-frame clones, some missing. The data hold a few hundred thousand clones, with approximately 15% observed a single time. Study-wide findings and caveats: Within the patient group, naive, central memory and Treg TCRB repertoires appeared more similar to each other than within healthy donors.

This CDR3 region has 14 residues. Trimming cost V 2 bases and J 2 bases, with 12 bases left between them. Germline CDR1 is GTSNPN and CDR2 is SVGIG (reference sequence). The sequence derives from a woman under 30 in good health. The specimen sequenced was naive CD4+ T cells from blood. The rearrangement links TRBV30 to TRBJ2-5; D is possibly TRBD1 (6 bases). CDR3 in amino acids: CAWSRGHIQETQYF. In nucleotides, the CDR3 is TGTGCCTGGAGTAGGGGACATATACAAGAGACCCAGTACTTC.